This T cell receptor (beta chain) emerged from a study of T cells in Graves' hyperthyroidism and ophthalmopathy (dated by TCRdb to between 2019 and 2020). Broadly, across the study: Peripheral blood samples were taken at initial diagnosis, before any treatment was given. The study also compared thyroid tissue and blood T-cell repertoires from over 5 Graves' hyperthyroidism patients. After blood sampling, hyperthyroidism patients were treated with methimazole at a starting dose of 30 mg daily, and ophthalmopathy patients were treated with high-dose intravenous methylprednisolone. An independent validation cohort of under 20 hyperthyroidism patients and roughly 16 patients who later progressed to ophthalmopathy tested prospective prediction of ophthalmopathy. TCR Vbeta CDR3 sequencing of 120 to 150 peripheral blood samples (more than 40 ophthalmopathy, around 80 hyperthyroidism and some 17 progressor patients) is reported in the paper. A discovery cohort of about a hundred patients, 43 with Graves' ophthalmopathy and about 58 with stable Graves' hyperthyroidism, was used to find distinguishing TCR V-J signatures. The 95 to 100 discovery patients were randomly divided into training and test sets at a 7:3 ratio. What the research found in general, with its limitations: A model built on a 13 V-J signature distinguished ophthalmopathy from stable hyperthyroidism, reaching 85% to 90% sensitivity and 81.08% specificity in cross-validation and 80%/75% in testing. In validation, the model predicted progression to ophthalmopathy a median of about 5.9 months before onset, with about 64% sensitivity and almost 75% specificity. Most expanded thyroid clonotypes (frequency above 0.001) were also found in blood, which suggests that blood repertoires may mirror thyroid immune responses. No statistical method was used to fix the sample size in advance, and group allocation was not hidden from the investigators.

A patient counted as having stable Graves' hyperthyroidism if no progression to ophthalmopathy occurred over 18 months of follow-up. Hyperthyroidism patients were aged 18 to 65 years and newly diagnosed, with disease duration of less than 2 months. Exclusion was applied to patients with uncontrolled infections, other autoimmune diseases, pregnancy or lactation. Diagnoses relied on clinical symptoms, serum thyroxine and TRAb, thyroid ultrasound and orbital computed tomography. PBMCs were isolated from about 9 ml of fresh peripheral blood by Ficoll-Paque density gradient centrifugation. Total RNA was extracted using Trizol reagent, and RNA quality was assessed on an Agilent 2100 Bioanalyzer. V lost 5 bases and J lost 0 bases, and the count of bases not matched to a germline gene is 13. Inclusive of the bounding cysteine and phenylalanine, the CDR3 is 17 residues long. Only the CDR3 part of the read is kept: 51 bases, read in frame from the first base. The germline V gene (reference sequence) provides CDR1 DFQATT and CDR2 SNEGSKA.

In its sample, this clonotype was seen many times. Its recognized antigen is unknown. One base away there is no much larger clone; base qualities are not given. TCR beta CDR3 regions were amplified from RNA transcripts. The TCR CDR3 was subjected to a first round of RT-PCR using the HTBI primer set and the Qiagen OneStep RT-PCR kit. The libraries were constructed in a second round of multiplex PCR and then size-selected and purified. Libraries were sequenced paired-end with 100 bp reads on an Illumina HiSeq2000. Processing in the source paper ran as follows. SOAPnuke was used to process the raw data, throwing out any read that contained adapters or uncalled bases, had a mean Phred below 15, or lacked an exact constant-primer or identifier match. COPE v1.2.5 was used to merge high-quality paired reads, and clonotypes were defined as unique nucleotide sequences. MiTCR v1.1 was used to align the clonotypes against IMGT TRBV, TRBD and TRBJ reference segments. Analysis was restricted to V-J combinations with a frequency above 0.0001, which covered 99.2% of repertoires. A TCS score was defined as the ratio of F50 (clonal expansion) to E x V (chaos), with BLOSUM62-based TCRdist applied between CDR3 peptides within each V-J. Welch's t-statistics and random forest reduced fewer than 550 V-J features to 10 to 15, which were used in a naive Bayes classifier (R e1071). TCRdb applied fastp at Q25 and MiXCR to the public reads, then kept only in-frame beta chains. Rows are unified per CDR3 protein, each entry keeping the most common DNA and genes. For this entry, the V and J calls and clone size follow TCRdb and not the study's own pipeline. This sample has some 300,000 distinct CDR3 sequences in its table, and approximately 13% of those were observed once. 7% to 9% of the sample is in the top ten clones.

Material: blood. Rearrangement joined TRBV20-1 to TRBJ1-5; 7 bases in the middle match TRBD1. This receptor was taken from a middle-aged woman with Graves' hyperthyroidism. The CDR3 amino acid sequence is: CSAQARDRIYSNQPQHF. The nucleotides read TGCAGTGCTCAGGCCCGGGACAGAATATATAGCAATCAGCCCCAGCATTTT.